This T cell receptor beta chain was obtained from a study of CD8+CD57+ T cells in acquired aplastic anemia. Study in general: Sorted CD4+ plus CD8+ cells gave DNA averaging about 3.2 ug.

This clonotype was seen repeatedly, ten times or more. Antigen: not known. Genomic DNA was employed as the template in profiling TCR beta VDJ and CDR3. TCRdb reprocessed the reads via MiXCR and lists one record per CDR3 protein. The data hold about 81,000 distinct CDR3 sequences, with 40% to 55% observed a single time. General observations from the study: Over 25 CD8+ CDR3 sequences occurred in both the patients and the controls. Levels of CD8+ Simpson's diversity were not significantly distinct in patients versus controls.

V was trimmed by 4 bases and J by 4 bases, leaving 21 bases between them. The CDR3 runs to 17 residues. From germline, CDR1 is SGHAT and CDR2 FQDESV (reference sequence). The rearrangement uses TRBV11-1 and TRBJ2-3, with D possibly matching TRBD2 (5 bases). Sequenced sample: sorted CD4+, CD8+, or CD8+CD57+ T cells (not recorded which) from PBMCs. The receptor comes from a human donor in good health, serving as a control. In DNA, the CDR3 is TGTGCCAGCAGCTACCCTTACAGAGGGAACGGGGCAGATACGCAGTATTTT. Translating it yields CASSYPYRGNGADTQYF. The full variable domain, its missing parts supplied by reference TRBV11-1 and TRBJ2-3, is EAEVAQSPRYKITEKSQAVAFWCDPISGHATLYWYRQILGQGPELLVQFQDESVVDDSQLPKDRFSAERLKGVDSTLKIQPAELGDSAMYLCASSYPYRGNGADTQYFGPGTRLTVL.